This T cell receptor beta chain was captured by sequencing in a study of blood T cells in healthy people across ages. Findings and limits, study-wide: Versus aged donors, long-lived donors had higher diversity and more naive CD4+ cells. In older individuals, TCR beta diversity per million T cells was lower, falling roughly linearly with age.

Each donor's blood draw was 8.5 to 10 milliliters of peripheral blood. The table lists this clonotype with a few counts. Its antigen remains unidentified. The germline V and J ends were trimmed by 2 bases and 3 bases, with 8 bases remaining between them. The CDR3 sequence is 14 residues long. Germline CDR1 is SGHRS and CDR2 is YFSETQ. Primers used in a second PCR of roughly 6 to 11 cycles were a sample-barcoded 5' primer and a J-beta primer mix. The template-switch adaptor was a 5' adaptor with 12 random nucleotides. It tagged each cDNA molecule. TCRdb re-called the 5' RACE reads with MiXCR, one entry per CDR3 protein. Of 1.6 million or so distinct CDR3 sequences in the sample, about 31% were seen once.

The sample taken for sequencing was blood. This rearrangement joins TRBV5-1 to TRBJ2-2; TRBD2 is a possible D gene (5 bases). The source of this sequence is a woman aged 30 to 39 in good health. CDR3 amino acids: CASSFRDDTGELFF. CDR3 in DNA: TGCGCCAGCAGCTTTCGGGATGACACCGGGGAGCTGTTTTTT.